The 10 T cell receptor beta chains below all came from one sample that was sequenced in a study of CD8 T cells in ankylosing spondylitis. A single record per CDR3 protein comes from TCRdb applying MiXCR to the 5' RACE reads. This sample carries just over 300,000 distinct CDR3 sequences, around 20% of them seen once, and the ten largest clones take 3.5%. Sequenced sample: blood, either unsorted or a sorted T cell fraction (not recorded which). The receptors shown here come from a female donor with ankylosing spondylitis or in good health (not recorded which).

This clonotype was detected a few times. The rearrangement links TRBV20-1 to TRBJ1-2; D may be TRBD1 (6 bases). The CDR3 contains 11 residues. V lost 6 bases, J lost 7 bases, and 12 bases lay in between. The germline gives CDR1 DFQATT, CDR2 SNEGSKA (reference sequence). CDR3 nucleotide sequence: TGCAGTGCGCAGAGGGGGGCTGGCTACACCTTC. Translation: CSAQRGAGYTF.

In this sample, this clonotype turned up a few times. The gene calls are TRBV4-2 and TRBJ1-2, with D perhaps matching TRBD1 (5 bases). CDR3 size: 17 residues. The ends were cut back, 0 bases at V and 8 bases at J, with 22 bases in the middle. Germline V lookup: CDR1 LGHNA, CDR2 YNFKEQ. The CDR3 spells CASSQEGAQIVNKGYTF. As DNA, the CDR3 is TGTGCCAGCAGCCAAGAAGGGGCACAGATCGTCAACAAGGGCTACACCTTC.

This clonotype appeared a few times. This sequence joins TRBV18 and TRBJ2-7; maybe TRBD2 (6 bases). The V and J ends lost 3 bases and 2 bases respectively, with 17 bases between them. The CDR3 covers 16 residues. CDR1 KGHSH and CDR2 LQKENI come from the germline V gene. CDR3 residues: CASSPLEGEPTYEQYF. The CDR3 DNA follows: TGTGCCAGCTCACCGCTGGAGGGTGAGCCCACCTACGAGCAGTACTTC.

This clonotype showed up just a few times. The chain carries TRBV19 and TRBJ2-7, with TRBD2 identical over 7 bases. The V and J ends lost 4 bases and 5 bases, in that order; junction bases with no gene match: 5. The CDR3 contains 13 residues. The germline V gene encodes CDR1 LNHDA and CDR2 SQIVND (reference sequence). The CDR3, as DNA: TGTGCCAGTAGTAGCGGGAGTCCCAACGAGCAGTACTTC. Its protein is CASSSGSPNEQYF.

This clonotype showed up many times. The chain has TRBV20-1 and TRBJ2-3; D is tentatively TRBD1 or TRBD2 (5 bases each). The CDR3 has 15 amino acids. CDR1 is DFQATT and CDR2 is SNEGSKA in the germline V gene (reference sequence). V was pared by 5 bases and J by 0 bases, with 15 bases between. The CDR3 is CSAGDPGRSTDTQYF. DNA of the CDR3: TGCAGTGCTGGGGACCCAGGCCGTAGCACAGATACGCAGTATTTT.

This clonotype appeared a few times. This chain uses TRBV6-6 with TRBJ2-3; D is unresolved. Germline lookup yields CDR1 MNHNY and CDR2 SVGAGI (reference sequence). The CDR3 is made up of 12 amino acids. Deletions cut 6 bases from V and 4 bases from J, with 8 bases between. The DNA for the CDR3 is TGTGCCAGCAGAGCGCTAGCAGATACGCAGTATTTT. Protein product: CASRALADTQYF.

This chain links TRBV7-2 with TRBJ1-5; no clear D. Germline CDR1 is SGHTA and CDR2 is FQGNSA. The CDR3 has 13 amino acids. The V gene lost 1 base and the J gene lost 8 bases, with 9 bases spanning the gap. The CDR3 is CASSLVSREPQHF. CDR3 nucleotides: TGTGCCAGCAGCTTAGTATCAAGGGAGCCCCAGCATTTT.

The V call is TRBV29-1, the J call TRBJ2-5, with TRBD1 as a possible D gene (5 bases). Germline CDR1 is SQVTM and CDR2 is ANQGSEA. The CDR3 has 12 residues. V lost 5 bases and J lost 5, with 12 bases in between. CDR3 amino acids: CSVFVSGETQYF. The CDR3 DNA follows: TGCAGCGTTTTTGTGTCAGGGGAGACCCAGTACTTC.

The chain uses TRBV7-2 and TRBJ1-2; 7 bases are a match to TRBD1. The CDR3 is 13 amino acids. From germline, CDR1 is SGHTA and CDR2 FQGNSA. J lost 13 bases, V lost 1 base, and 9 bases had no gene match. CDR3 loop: CASSLGTGDATTF. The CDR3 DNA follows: TGTGCCAGCAGCTTAGGCACAGGGGACGCAACCACCTTC.

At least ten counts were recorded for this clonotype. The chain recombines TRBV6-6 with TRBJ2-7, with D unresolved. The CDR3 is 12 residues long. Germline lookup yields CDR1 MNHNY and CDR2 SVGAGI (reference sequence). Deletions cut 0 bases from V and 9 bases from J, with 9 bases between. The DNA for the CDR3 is TGTGCCAGCAGTTACTCGAGATCCGGGCAGTACTTC. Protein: CASSYSRSGQYF.